Described below is a single TCR beta chain sequence and its context. This sample was taken from a study of control samples from healthy donors and cancer patients. Clones were read by immunoSEQ multiplex PCR, and TCRdb kept only the in-frame ones, dropping some. The repertoire has tens of thousands of clones, roughly 93% of them found once; the top ten carry over 2.5%. V lost 5 bases to trimming and J lost 4 bases; unmatched junction nucleotides: 10. This CDR3 is built from 15 residues. Looked up from germline, CDR1 is SGHKS and CDR2 is YYEKEE (reference sequence). Input material: blood. The gene calls are TRBV5-5 and TRBJ2-3; 7 bases are shared with TRBD1. This clonotype was obtained from a woman younger than 45 in good health. The CDR3 DNA reads as TGTGCCAGCAGTACGACAGGGACCCTCCCAGATACGCAGTATTTT. This encodes CASSTTGTLPDTQYF. Based on the CDR3 plus reference TRBV5-5 and TRBJ2-3, the full variable domain is DAGVTQSPTHLIKTRGQQVTLRCSPISGHKSVSWYQQVLGQGPQFIFQYYEKEERGRGNFPDRFSARQFPNYSSELNVNALLLGDSALYLCASSTTGTLPDTQYFGPGTRLTVL.